The rows below give T cell receptor beta chains drawn from one sample of a study of cytomegalovirus exposure and HLA in healthy donors. Clones were sequenced by immunoSEQ multiplex PCR, and TCRdb holds only the in-frame ones, with some missing. The data contain roughly 200,000 clones, 70% to 80% of them seen just once; the ten biggest clones take up less than 3.5%. Sequences were obtained from PBMCs. Receptor source: a woman aged 60-75 years in good health and CMV-seropositive. Each CDR3 is given with its conserved first and last residue. D genes are given only for firm matches. The size of a clone is reported for some rows only, either as once, few or many, or as a class for expanded clones.

TRBV19,TRBD1,TRBJ1-5,-,CASRTGQDSNQPQHF,TGTGCCAGTAGAACCGGACAGGATAGCAATCAGCCCCAGCATTTT
TRBV25-1,-,TRBJ1-5,-,CASSAAAGRGGQPQHF,TGTGCCAGCAGCGCCGCGGCAGGGCGAGGGGGTCAGCCCCAGCATTTT
TRBV6-7,-,TRBJ1-1,-,CASSYSGGGMNTEAFF,TGTGCCAGCAGTTACTCGGGGGGGGGCATGAACACTGAAGCTTTCTTT
TRBV28,-,TRBJ1-2,once,CASSLGDYGYTF,TGTGCCAGCAGTTTAGGAGACTATGGCTACACCTTC
TRBV7-2,-,TRBJ1-1,-,CASSLGWGPTTEAFF,TGTGCCAGCAGCTTAGGGTGGGGCCCGACAACTGAAGCTTTCTTT
TRBV30,TRBD1,TRBJ1-2,-,CAWRLQGATGYTF,TGTGCCTGGAGGTTACAGGGGGCTACTGGCTACACCTTC
TRBV28,-,TRBJ2-7,-,CASTPQAATYEQYF,TGTGCCAGCACCCCACAGGCAGCAACCTACGAGCAGTACTTC
TRBV7-6,TRBD2,TRBJ2-1,-,CASSAFSGNPNEQFF,TGTGCCAGCAGCGCCTTTAGCGGGAATCCCAATGAGCAGTTCTTC
TRBV7-8,-,TRBJ2-2,few,CASSLQGSNTGELFF,TGTGCCAGCAGCCTTCAGGGGTCGAACACCGGGGAGCTGTTTTTT
TRBV5-4,TRBD2,TRBJ2-7,-,CASSFTSGFSYEQYF,TGTGCCAGCAGCTTTACTAGCGGTTTCTCCTACGAGCAGTACTTC
TRBV9,-,TRBJ1-2,-,CASSAARANYGYTF,TGTGCCAGCAGCGCCGCGAGGGCTAACTATGGCTACACCTTC
TRBV2,-,TRBJ2-7,-,CASSEAGSGEQYF,TGTGCCAGCAGTGAAGCGGGTAGCGGCGAGCAGTACTTC
TRBV28,-,TRBJ1-5,few,CASSLWAATGNQPQHF,TGTGCCAGCAGTTTATGGGCAGCCACAGGGAATCAGCCCCAGCATTTT
TRBV28,-,TRBJ2-5,-,CASSLGGRQETQYF,TGTGCCAGCAGTTTGGGGGGGCGGCAAGAGACCCAGTACTTC
TRBV5-1,-,TRBJ1-1,-,CASSTAVNTEAFF,TGCGCCAGCAGTACGGCGGTTAACACTGAAGCTTTCTTT
TRBV7-2,-,TRBJ2-5,-,CASSLSSFQETQYF,TGTGCCAGCAGCTTAAGTAGCTTCCAAGAGACCCAGTACTTC
TRBV7-3,TRBD1,TRBJ1-2,few,CASSLSTGGYGYTF,TGTGCCAGCAGCTTAAGTACAGGGGGCTATGGCTACACCTTC
TRBV5-1,TRBD2,TRBJ2-7,-,CASSLTGTSYEQYF,TGCGCCAGCAGCTTGACCGGGACTAGCTACGAGCAGTACTTC
TRBV7-2,TRBD2,TRBJ2-3,-,CASSPRRPVAGGRTDTQYF,TGTGCCAGCAGCCCCAGGCGACCGGTGGCGGGGGGCCGTACAGATACGCAGTATTTT
TRBV7-2,TRBD1,TRBJ1-1,-,CASKGARVDEAFF,TGTGCCAGCAAGGGGGCCAGGGTGGATGAAGCTTTCTTT
TRBV30,TRBD2,TRBJ2-5,-,CAFGRASGSGETQYF,TGTGCCTTTGGGCGGGCTAGCGGGAGTGGAGAGACCCAGTACTTC
TRBV30,-,TRBJ2-7,-,CAWSKDRGYEQYF,TGTGCCTGGAGTAAGGACCGGGGCTACGAGCAGTACTTC
TRBV4-1,TRBD2,TRBJ2-3,-,CASSQASGNTDTQYF,TGCGCCAGCAGCCAAGCTAGCGGAAACACAGATACGCAGTATTTT
TRBV5-1,-,TRBJ2-3,once,CASSPPRAESTDTQYF,TGCGCCAGCAGCCCCCCGCGAGCGGAAAGCACAGATACGCAGTATTTT
TRBV9,-,TRBJ1-1,once,CASSVASLAEAFF,TGTGCCAGCAGCGTAGCAAGTTTAGCTGAAGCTTTCTTT
TRBV14,-,TRBJ2-5,-,CASSQALSRQYF,TGTGCCAGCAGCCAAGCGTTATCCCGCCAGTACTTC